This TCR beta chain was recovered during a study of technical replicates of blood from a handful of donors (dated by TCRdb to the late 2010s). As regards this clone: Its antigen has not been determined. There are no base qualities to consult, and no much larger clone falls within one base.

V is cut by 5 bases and J by 3 bases, and the space between the germline ends is 8 bases. The germline V gene yields MNHEY for CDR1 and SVGAGI for CDR2. The CDR3 starts with the cysteine, ends with the phenylalanine, and has 13 residues. Only the CDR3 DNA is retained, 39 bases long and in frame from the first base. The library came from the immunoSEQ multiplex PCR assay. As stored in TCRdb, this immuneACCESS dataset retains in-frame rearrangements with V and J assigned. A fraction of the clones does not appear; measured against another copy, unresolved V genes explain less than half of the discrepancy, and the remainder lacks a known reason. The sample table holds approximately 80,000 clones, of which 90% to 95% were seen once. The ten most abundant clones make up around 0.26% of the sample.

Sequenced: T cells isolated from PBMCs. This TCR was sampled from a human donor in good health. Recombination connected TRBV6-5 to TRBJ2-1; TRBD1 might be the D gene, on 6 matching bases. The nucleotide sequence is TGTGCCAGCAGTGACAGGATCTACAATGAGCAGTTCTTC. It encodes CASSDRIYNEQFF.